The 23 T cell receptor beta chains presented below share a single source sample, sequenced in a study of blood T cell repertoires in COVID-19. Assay used: immunoSEQ multiplex PCR; TCRdb lists only in-frame clones, some missing. The repertoire holds roughly 170,000 clones, with around 82% as singletons. Sample: PBMCs or T cells enriched from blood (not recorded which). The receptors were sampled from a woman in her 50s in a cohort exposed to, infected with or recovered from COVID-19 (not recorded which).

The chain combines TRBV3-1 (or the pseudogene TRBV3-2) with TRBJ1-6; a weak D match, TRBD1 (5 bases). The V end lost 4 bases, the J end lost 9 bases, and 13 bases lay between the germline ends. The CDR3 sequence is 14 residues long. Germline V lookup: CDR1 LGHDT, CDR2 YNNKEL (reference sequence). CDR3 amino acids: CASSRAMGGSPLHF. The CDR3 nucleotides are TGTGCCAGCAGCCGTGCAATGGGGGGTTCACCCCTCCACTTT.

The chain has TRBV27 and TRBJ2-7; 7 nucleotides align to TRBD1. V shed 4 bases, J shed 5 bases, and the junction held 8 bases outside the gene matches. The CDR3 covers 14 residues. In germline, CDR1 is MNHEY, CDR2 SMNVEV (reference sequence). The CDR3, as DNA: TGTGCCAGCAGTTCCCGACAGGGCTCTAACGAGCAGTACTTC. Its protein is CASSSRQGSNEQYF.

This chain joins TRBV5-1 and TRBJ1-2, with a possible D match to TRBD1 (5 bases). The CDR3 is 15 residues long. The germline V gene encodes CDR1 SGHRS and CDR2 YFSETQ. V was pared by 4 bases and J by 6 bases, with 19 bases between. The CDR3 bases are TGCGCCAGCAGCGATTCACCCCAGGGAGGGGATGGCTACACCTTC. Translated, it gives CASSDSPQGGDGYTF.

The rearrangement uses TRBV6-4 and TRBJ2-1; D is uncertain. V lost 1 base to trimming and J lost 7 bases, with 5 bases between them. The CDR3 length is 12 residues. Looked up from germline, CDR1 is MRHNA and CDR2 is SNTAGT. The CDR3 is CASSDWSNEQFF. The DNA of the CDR3 is TGTGCCAGCAGTGACTGGAGTAATGAGCAGTTCTTC.

The J gene is TRBJ2-1, the V gene TRBV9; D uncertain. The CDR3 totals 16 residues. CDR1 is SGDLS and CDR2 is YYNGEE in the germline V gene. The germline V and J ends were trimmed by 3 bases and 0 bases, with 13 bases remaining between them. The chain's CDR3 is CASSGNRLSSYNEQFF. CDR3 in DNA: TGTGCCAGCAGCGGCAACAGATTAAGCTCCTACAATGAGCAGTTCTTC.

The chain joins TRBV19 to TRBJ1-4, with D unclear. This CDR3 contains 11 residues. Germline V lookup: CDR1 LNHDA, CDR2 SQIVND (reference sequence). Trimming left V 6 bases short and J 7 bases short, with 6 bases between. CDR3 residues: CASSLGEKLFF. Written as DNA, the CDR3 is TGTGCCAGTAGCCTAGGTGAAAAACTGTTTTTT.

The CDR3 nucleotides are TGTGCCAGCAGCGTAGGGAGAGCCAAAAACATTCAGTACTTC. This encodes CASSVGRAKNIQYF. The genes are TRBV9 and TRBJ2-4; no definite D call. With 0 bases removed from V and 0 bases from J, the gap between germline ends came to 4 bases. The CDR3 runs to 14 residues. Per germline, CDR1 SGDLS and CDR2 YYNGEE. Based on the CDR3 plus reference TRBV9 and TRBJ2-4, the full variable domain is DSGVTQTPKHLITATGQRVTLRCSPRSGDLSVYWYQQSLDQGLQFLIQYYNGEERAKGNILERFSAQQFPDLHSELNLSSLELGDSALYFCASSVGRAKNIQYFGAGTRLSVL.

This sequence joins TRBV28 and TRBJ2-5, with 10 nucleotides matching TRBD2. The V gene's germline CDR1 is MDHEN and CDR2 SYDVKM. The CDR3 spans 16 residues. J lost 5 bases, V lost 4 bases, and 10 bases had no gene match. CDR3 coding DNA: TGTGCCAGCAGTTGGGGGACTAGCGCAAAGAGGGAGACCCAGTACTTC. Protein sequence: CASSWGTSAKRETQYF.

V usage is TRBV11-2 and J usage is TRBJ1-6, with unresolved D. This CDR3 is built from 16 residues. Germline V gene lookup returns CDR1 SGHAT and CDR2 FQNNGV. Trimming shortened V by 4 bases and J by 7 bases, and 17 bases separated the two germline ends. CDR3 DNA sequence: TGTGCCAGCAGCTCCCGGGCCGGGGAACGGAATTCACCCCTCCACTTT. Amino acid sequence: CASSSRAGERNSPLHF.

This sequence joins TRBV25-1 and TRBJ2-7, with D possibly matching TRBD1 (6 bases). The CDR3 runs to 11 residues. Germline lookup yields CDR1 MGHDK and CDR2 SYGVNS. Trimming took 9 bases from V and 7 from J, leaving 13 bases between them. CDR3 coding DNA: TGTGCCAGTAACGCTAGGGGGGAGCAGTACTTC. Translation gives CASNARGEQYF.

A few counts support this clone. The chain combines TRBV27 with TRBJ2-5; 11 bases map to TRBD1. CDR3 length: 15 amino acids. Germline V lookup: CDR1 MNHEY, CDR2 SMNVEV (reference sequence). V lost 6 bases to trimming and J lost 4 bases; unmatched junction nucleotides: 7. For the CDR3, the DNA is TGTGCCAGCAGCTCGGGACAGGGGGTGGGAGAGACCCAGTACTTC. The encoded protein is CASSSGQGVGETQYF.

As to this clone: Relative to the germline gene, one junction end is altered; a read error may explain this. The chain is built from TRBV7-7 and TRBJ2-1; 12 positions match TRBD2. This CDR3 spans 15 amino acids. Looked up from germline, CDR1 is SSHAT and CDR2 is FNYEAQ (reference sequence). DNA of the CDR3: TGTGCTAGCAGCTCGACTAGCGGGAGTTACAATGAGCAGTTCTTC. Translation gives CASSSTSGSYNEQFF.

The rearrangement links TRBV5-4 to TRBJ2-5; D possibly corresponds to TRBD1 (6 bases). The germline V and J ends were trimmed by 4 bases and 5 bases, with 18 bases remaining between them. The CDR3 sequence is 15 residues long. CDR1 SGHNT and CDR2 YYREEE come from the germline V gene (reference sequence). The CDR3 DNA sequence: TGTGCCAGCAGCCAGGGGTATGGTACAAGGGAGACCCAGTACTTC. Translation: CASSQGYGTRETQYF.

The chain employs TRBV5-1 and TRBJ2-1; 8 bases align to TRBD2. CDR3 size: 16 residues. In germline, CDR1 is SGHRS, CDR2 YFSETQ. With 3 bases clipped from V and 3 bases from J, the junction kept 8 bases outside the gene matches. The CDR3 DNA is TGCGCCAGCAGCTCCCAGGGGCGGGAGGACTACAATGAGCAGTTCTTC. This sequence encodes CASSSQGREDYNEQFF.

This clone occurred a few times. The genes are TRBV7-3 and TRBJ2-2; D is ambiguous. V lost 5 bases to trimming and J lost 3 bases, with 7 bases between them. CDR1 SGHTA and CDR2 FQGTGA come from the germline V gene. The CDR3 extends over 13 amino acids. The CDR3 sequence: CASSIEYTGELFF. The CDR3 region has the DNA TGTGCCAGCAGCATAGAGTACACCGGGGAGCTGTTTTTT.

The rearrangement joins TRBV24-1 to TRBJ1-5; 7 bases are shared with TRBD1. CDR1 is KGHDR and CDR2 is SFDVKD in the germline V gene. This CDR3 spans 15 amino acids. Trimming cost V 3 bases and J 3 bases; bases outside gene matches: 4. The CDR3 loop reads CATSDPRGNNQPQHF. The CDR3 DNA reads as TGTGCCACCAGTGATCCCAGGGGGAACAATCAGCCCCAGCATTTT.

This clone was picked up a small number of times. The chain carries TRBV7-2 and TRBJ2-7; no firm D call. CDR3 length: 14 amino acids. Trimming pared 4 bases from V and 4 bases from J, leaving 14 bases between. Germline CDR1 is SGHTA and CDR2 is FQGNSA. This CDR3 reads CASSYQDSRYEQYF. The CDR3 bases are TGTGCCAGCAGCTATCAGGATTCAAGGTACGAGCAGTACTTC.

This clone was seen a few times. The chain links TRBV30 to TRBJ1-4, with a tentative D call TRBD1 (5 bases). The CDR3 extends over 15 amino acids. The germline V gene encodes CDR1 GTSNPN and CDR2 SVGIG (reference sequence). V was clipped by 3 bases and J by 8 bases, with 19 bases between them. CDR3 coding DNA: TGTGCCTGGAGGAGGAAGACGGGACTCGGAGAAAAACTGTTTTTT. Its protein product is CAWRRKTGLGEKLFF.

This clone was seen a few times. V is TRBV19 and J is TRBJ2-7, with D maybe TRBD2 (6 bases). Germline V gene data show CDR1 as LNHDA and CDR2 as SQIVND (reference sequence). This CDR3 has 12 residues. Trimming removed 3 bases at V and 6 bases at J, with 9 bases between. The DNA for the CDR3 is TGTGCCAGTAGTATCGGAGGGACCGAGCAGTACTTC. This gives the protein CASSIGGTEQYF.

This chain connects TRBV27 to TRBJ1-1; TRBD1 is a possible D gene (6 bases). Trimming cost V 3 bases and J 4 bases, with 12 bases left between them. The germline V gene has CDR1 MNHEY and CDR2 SMNVEV (reference sequence). The CDR3 has 14 residues. The CDR3 bases are TGTGCCAGCAGTTTTACCGGGGGGCTCACTGAAGCTTTCTTT. It translates to CASSFTGGLTEAFF.

In nucleotides, the CDR3 is TGCGCCAGCAGCCAGGACAGGGTATACTCTGGAAACACCATATATTTT. Its protein is CASSQDRVYSGNTIYF. The rearrangement joins TRBV4-3 to TRBJ1-3; TRBD1 matches 8 bases. Germline CDR1 LGHNA, CDR2 YSLEER. The V gene end was trimmed by 3 bases and the J gene end by 0 bases; junction bases not matched to a gene: 4. This CDR3 is built from 16 residues.

The J gene is TRBJ1-6, the V gene TRBV6-5; a possible D gene is TRBD1 (6 bases). V was clipped by 7 bases and J by 8 bases, with 15 bases between them. The V gene's germline CDR1 is MNHEY and CDR2 SVGAGI. The CDR3 runs 14 residues. This CDR3 reads CASNRANKDSPLHF. CDR3 coding DNA: TGTGCCAGCAACAGGGCTAATAAGGATTCACCCCTCCACTTT.

The V call is TRBV5-1, the J call TRBJ2-7, with D maybe TRBD2 (5 bases). The V gene lost 4 bases and the J gene lost 1 base, with 21 bases spanning the gap. Germline V lookup: CDR1 SGHRS, CDR2 YFSETQ. The CDR3 runs to 17 residues. The CDR3 nucleotides read TGCGCCAGCAGCCGACAACCCCCCAGCGGAGGATCCTACGAGCAGTACTTC. Amino acid sequence: CASSRQPPSGGSYEQYF.